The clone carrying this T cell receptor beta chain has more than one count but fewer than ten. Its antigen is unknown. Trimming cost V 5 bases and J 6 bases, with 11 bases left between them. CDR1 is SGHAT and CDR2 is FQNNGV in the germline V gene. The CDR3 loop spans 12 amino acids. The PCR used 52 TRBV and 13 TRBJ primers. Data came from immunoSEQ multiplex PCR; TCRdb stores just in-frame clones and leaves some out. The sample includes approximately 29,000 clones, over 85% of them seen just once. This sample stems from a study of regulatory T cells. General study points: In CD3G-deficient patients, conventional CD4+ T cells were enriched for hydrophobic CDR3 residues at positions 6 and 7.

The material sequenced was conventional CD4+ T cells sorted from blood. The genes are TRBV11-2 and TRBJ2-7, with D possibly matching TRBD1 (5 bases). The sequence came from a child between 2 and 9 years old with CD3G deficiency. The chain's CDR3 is CASSHRWGEQYF. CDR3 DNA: TGTGCCAGCAGCCACAGGTGGGGCGAGCAGTACTTC. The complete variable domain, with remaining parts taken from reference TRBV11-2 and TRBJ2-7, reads EAGVAQSPRYKIIEKRQSVAFWCNPISGHATLYWYQQILGQGPKLLIQFQNNGVVDDSQLPKDRFSAERLKGVDSTLKIQPAKLEDSAVYLCASSHRWGEQYFGPGTRLTVT.